Below are 23 T cell receptor beta chains sequenced from a single sample in a study of long-term antiretroviral therapy in people with HIV. Survey level was the resolution at which the v3.0 immunoSEQ assay ran. TCRdb keeps only in-frame clones here, not all; method: immunoSEQ multiplex PCR. The sample holds tens of thousands of clones; roughly three quarters are singletons and the top ten take roughly 4.9%. The sample in question was unsorted PBMCs, obtained 0.5 years after starting antiretroviral therapy. The origin of the receptors is a woman between 40 and 50 years old with HIV.

The CDR3 here is CASSPSGRGGTGELFF. As DNA, the CDR3 is TGTGCCAGCAGTCCCTCTGGGCGGGGGGGCACCGGGGAGCTGTTTTTT. The chain is built from TRBV28 and TRBJ2-2; TRBD2 matches at 9 bases. Germline V gene lookup returns CDR1 MDHEN and CDR2 SYDVKM. Trimming took 5 bases from V and 4 from J; bases not matched to a gene: 8. This CDR3 has 16 residues.

The chain combines TRBV5-4 with TRBJ1-1; 9 bases match TRBD1. The CDR3 extends over 13 amino acids. Germline V lookup: CDR1 SGHNT, CDR2 YYREEE (reference sequence). Unmatched junction bases numbered 9, after V lost 7 bases and J lost 8 bases. CDR3 DNA: TGTGCCAGCTCCCGGGACAGGGTGGCAGAAGCTTTCTTT. Amino acids: CASSRDRVAEAFF.

The chain uses TRBV10-3 and TRBJ1-5; maybe TRBD1 (5 bases). The V gene lost 3 bases and the J gene lost 5 bases, with 17 bases spanning the gap. Germline CDR1 reads ENHRY; CDR2 reads SYGVKD. This CDR3 has 16 amino acids. The CDR3 nucleotides are TGTGCCATCAGTGAATGGCGGGACTGGCAAGATCAGCCCCAGCATTTT. The encoded protein is CAISEWRDWQDQPQHF.

This clone was detected only a few times. The rearrangement joins TRBV28 to TRBJ1-5, with TRBD1 matching 7 bases. Germline V gene lookup returns CDR1 MDHEN and CDR2 SYDVKM. There are 17 residues in the CDR3. V was clipped by 4 bases and J by 1 base; unmatched bases: 10. The CDR3 sequence: CASSSPGAGGSNQPQHF. CDR3 DNA sequence: TGTGCCAGCAGTTCCCCAGGTGCAGGGGGGAGCAATCAGCCCCAGCATTTT.

This chain uses TRBV4-1 with TRBJ1-4; a possible D gene is TRBD1 (5 bases). Germline CDR1 reads MGHRA; CDR2 reads YSYEKL. Deletions cut 4 bases from V and 2 bases from J, with 14 bases between. The CDR3 extends over 16 amino acids. The CDR3 sequence: CASSRFTTATNEKLFF. The CDR3 region has the DNA TGCGCCAGCAGCCGATTCACGACAGCTACTAATGAAAAACTGTTTTTT.

This sequence joins TRBV5-6 and TRBJ1-1, with D possibly TRBD1 on 5 matching bases. Trimming shortened V by 0 bases and J by 8 bases, and 17 bases separated the two germline ends. Germline values: CDR1 SGHDT, CDR2 YYEEEE. The length of the CDR3 is 15 residues. The CDR3 bases are TGTGCCAGCAGCTTGGGGGCAAGGGGAATCACCGAAGCTTTCTTT. This translates into CASSLGARGITEAFF.

J is TRBJ2-3 and V is TRBV14; D gene unclear. CDR3 length: 11 amino acids. V lost 5 bases, J lost 2 bases, and 2 bases lay in between. Per the germline V gene, CDR1 is SGHDN and CDR2 is FVKESK. The CDR3 reads CASSYTDTQYF. For the CDR3, the DNA is TGTGCCAGCAGCTACACAGATACGCAGTATTTT.

The chain uses TRBV7-9 and TRBJ2-4; D remains unclear. The CDR3 totals 18 residues. Germline V CDR1 and CDR2: SEHNR, FQNEAQ (reference sequence). Trimming took off 0 bases at V and 0 bases at J, with 15 bases between the two ends. DNA for the CDR3: TGTGCCAGCAGCTTAGCGAGTCTTAAGGGTTTAGCCAAAAACATTCAGTACTTC. Translated: CASSLASLKGLAKNIQYF. The whole variable domain, remainder taken from reference TRBV7-9 and TRBJ2-4, is DTGVSQNPRHKITKRGQNVTFRCDPISEHNRLYWYRQTLGQGPEFLTYFQNEAQLEKSRLLSDRFSAERPKGSFSTLEIQRTEQGDSAMYLCASSLASLKGLAKNIQYFGAGTRLSVL.

The V gene is TRBV28, the J gene TRBJ1-4; TRBD1 is a possible D gene (5 bases). Trimming stripped 6 bases from V and 8 bases from J, with 13 bases between. Germline lookup yields CDR1 MDHEN and CDR2 SYDVKM. CDR3 length: 13 amino acids. CDR3 loop: CASSWDLREKLFF. For the CDR3, the DNA is TGTGCCAGCAGCTGGGACCTACGGGAAAAACTGTTTTTT.

The CDR3 reads CASEKGTTNSPLHF. The CDR3 region has the DNA TGTGCCAGCGAGAAAGGGACAACCAATTCACCCCTCCACTTT. The chain carries TRBV6-5 and TRBJ1-6; D may be TRBD1 (6 bases). CDR1 and CDR2 (germline): MNHEY, SVGAGI. The V gene lost 8 bases and the J gene lost 7 bases, with 15 bases spanning the gap. The length of the CDR3 is 14 residues.

The genes are TRBV30 and TRBJ1-2; a possible D gene is TRBD1 (5 bases). The CDR3 loop spans 16 amino acids. V lost 0 bases and J lost 1, with 15 bases in between. Germline V lookup: CDR1 GTSNPN, CDR2 SVGIG (reference sequence). CDR3 nucleotide sequence: TGTGCCTGGAGTGTTAGTAGGTCCGGACATAACTATGGCTACACCTTC. Its protein product is CAWSVSRSGHNYGYTF. Variable domain in full (rest from reference TRBV30 and TRBJ1-2): SQTIHQWPATLVQPVGSPLSLECTVEGTSNPNLYWYRQAAGRGLQLLFYSVGIGQISSEVPQNLSASRPQDRQFILSSKKLLLSDSGFYLCAWSVSRSGHNYGYTFGSGTRLTVV.

V is TRBV7-2 and J is TRBJ2-5, with TRBD1 as a possible D gene (5 bases). CDR3 length equals 16 residues. V dropped 1 base and J dropped 5 bases, with 17 bases sitting between them. The V gene's germline CDR1 is SGHTA and CDR2 FQGNSA. The CDR3: CASSLVLGVIGETQYF. The CDR3 DNA reads TGTGCCAGCAGCTTAGTCTTAGGGGTAATTGGGGAGACCCAGTACTTC.

The sample holds a few counts of this clone. In DNA form, the CDR3 reads TGTGCCAGCAGTTTGTTAGCAGCCGATAATTCACCCCTCCACTTT. As protein: CASSLLAADNSPLHF. The chain uses TRBV27 and TRBJ1-6; D is unclear. The CDR3 has 15 amino acids. Germline V CDR1 and CDR2: MNHEY, SMNVEV (reference sequence). With 3 bases removed from V and 5 bases from J, the gap between germline ends came to 11 bases.

CDR3 amino acids: CAWSVLDLQNTEAFF. The CDR3, as DNA: TGTGCCTGGAGCGTTCTCGACCTACAGAACACTGAAGCTTTCTTT. The chain links TRBV30 to TRBJ1-1; D gene ambiguous. CDR3 length equals 15 residues. The germline V gene encodes CDR1 GTSNPN and CDR2 SVGIG (reference sequence). V gave up 3 bases and J gave up 1 base, with 15 bases separating them.

This chain links TRBV7-2 with TRBJ2-3; TRBD2 matches 8 bases. The CDR3 is 13 residues long. Germline loops: CDR1 SGHTA, CDR2 FQGNSA. V lost 5 bases, J lost 4 bases, and 2 bases stayed unmatched. The CDR3 DNA reads TGTGCCAGCAGCCCAGCGGGGGCAGATACGCAGTATTTT. Amino acid sequence: CASSPAGADTQYF.

The V gene is TRBV19, the J gene TRBJ2-7, with 7 bases identical to TRBD1. The CDR3 loop spans 15 amino acids. The V gene end was trimmed by 6 bases and the J gene end by 1 base; junction bases not matched to a gene: 9. Germline V gene lookup returns CDR1 LNHDA and CDR2 SQIVND (reference sequence). This chain's CDR3 is CASSRGQTSSYEQYF. For the CDR3, the DNA is TGTGCCAGTAGCCGGGGACAGACGAGTTCCTACGAGCAGTACTTC.

The V gene is TRBV9, the J gene TRBJ1-2, with 8 bases identical to TRBD1. The CDR3 spans 14 residues. Trimming at V came to 0 bases and at J to 7 bases, leaving 5 bases not matched to a gene. CDR1 is SGDLS and CDR2 is YYNGEE in the germline V gene. The CDR3 DNA sequence: TGTGCCAGCAGCGTAGCCGAGGACAGGGCTGGCTACACCTTC. The encoded protein is CASSVAEDRAGYTF.

The CDR3 DNA follows: TGTGCCAGCAGAATGTCGGCTAGCTCCTACAATGAGCAGTTCTTC. This sequence encodes CASRMSASSYNEQFF. The V call is TRBV7-2, the J call TRBJ2-1, with D uncertain. The CDR3 length is 15 residues. V was trimmed by 6 bases and J by 0 bases, leaving 12 bases between them. Germline V gene sequence: CDR1 SGHTA, CDR2 FQGNSA.

Only one count was recorded for this clone. V is TRBV4-3 and J is TRBJ1-2, with 8 bases fitting TRBD1. The length of the CDR3 is 15 residues. The trim removed 3 bases at V and 4 bases at J, leaving 7 bases unmatched. CDR1 and CDR2 (germline): LGHNA, YSLEER. This CDR3 is CASSQAPGTGYGYTF. CDR3 DNA: TGCGCCAGCAGCCAGGCTCCCGGGACAGGCTATGGCTACACCTTC.

The chain couples TRBV11-2 to TRBJ2-7, with D unclear. Germline V gene sequence: CDR1 SGHAT, CDR2 FQNNGV. The CDR3 has 14 amino acids. Trimming took off 1 base at V and 3 bases at J, with 10 bases between the two ends. The CDR3 loop is CASSLGQSRYEQYF. The CDR3 DNA is TGTGCCAGCAGCTTAGGTCAGTCGCGCTACGAGCAGTACTTC.

CDR3 sequence (DNA): TGTGCCAGCAGTTTTCGGGCGAACAATGAGCAGTTCTTC. Translating it yields CASSFRANNEQFF. The chain is built from TRBV28 and TRBJ2-1, with D unresolved. The ends were cut back, 3 bases at V and 5 bases at J, with 8 bases in the middle. Germline V gives CDR1 MDHEN, CDR2 SYDVKM. The CDR3 runs 13 residues. Complete variable domain (other parts from reference TRBV28 and TRBJ2-1): DVKVTQSSRYLVKRTGEKVFLECVQDMDHENMFWYRQDPGLGLRLIYFSYDVKMKEKGDIPEGYSVSREKKERFSLILESASTNQTSMYLCASSFRANNEQFFGPGTRLTVL.

The chain recombines TRBV30 with TRBJ1-2; D call uncertain. The V end was cut by 2 bases, the J end by 2 bases, with 6 bases between. The germline V gene encodes CDR1 GTSNPN and CDR2 SVGIG (reference sequence). CDR3 length: 12 amino acids. This chain's CDR3 is CAWSRVNYGYTF. In DNA, the CDR3 is TGTGCCTGGAGTCGAGTGAACTATGGCTACACCTTC.

The rearrangement uses TRBV18 and TRBJ1-5; D may be TRBD1 (6 bases). V lost 2 bases, J lost 7 bases, and 12 bases lay in between. The CDR3 covers 14 residues. Germline V CDR1 and CDR2: KGHSH, LQKENI. DNA for the CDR3: TGTGCCAGCTCACCAGGAGGGGGTTTCCAGCCCCAGCATTTT. This codes for CASSPGGGFQPQHF.